This T cell receptor beta chain was obtained from a study of CD8 T cells in ankylosing spondylitis. Study results and caveats: In peripheral blood, disease-linked CD8+ clones occurred at relatively low frequencies. Among TCR beta sequences, a motif of roughly 8 highly homologous variants appeared characteristic of ankylosing spondylitis blood.

Trimming cost V 0 bases and J 0 bases; bases outside gene matches: 5. The CDR3 length is 16 residues. From germline, CDR1 is ENHRY and CDR2 SYGVKD. From the 5' RACE reads, TCRdb called clonotypes with MiXCR, one entry per CDR3 protein. The table shows about 750,000 distinct CDR3 sequences, with around a fifth occurring only once. This clonotype has at least ten counts. Its antigen is undetermined. The sample consisted of blood, either unsorted or a sorted T cell fraction (not recorded which). The receptor comes from a male donor with ankylosing spondylitis. V gene TRBV10-3 combines with J gene TRBJ2-7; 7 bases are a match to TRBD2. The CDR3 here is CAISESWAGDSYEQYF. The CDR3 DNA sequence: TGTGCCATCAGTGAGTCGTGGGCGGGAGACTCCTACGAGCAGTACTTC.